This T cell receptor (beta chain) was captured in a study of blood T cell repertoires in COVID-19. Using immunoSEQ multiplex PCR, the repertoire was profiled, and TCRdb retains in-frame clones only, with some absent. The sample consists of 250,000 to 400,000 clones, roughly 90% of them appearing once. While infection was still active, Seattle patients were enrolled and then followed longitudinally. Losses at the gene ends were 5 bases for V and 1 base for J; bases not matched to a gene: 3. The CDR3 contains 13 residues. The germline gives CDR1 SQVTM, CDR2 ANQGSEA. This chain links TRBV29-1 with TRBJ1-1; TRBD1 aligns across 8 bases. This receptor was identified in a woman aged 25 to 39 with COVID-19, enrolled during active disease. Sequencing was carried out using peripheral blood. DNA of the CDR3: TGCAGCGTTCAGGGGGCAGAGAACACTGAAGCTTTCTTT. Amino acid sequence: CSVQGAENTEAFF.